Included here is one T cell receptor beta chain sequence, with context. These data belong to a study of PD-1 blockade in classical Hodgkin lymphoma. Relapse was seen in all patients after autologous stem cell transplantation, and brentuximab vedotin exposure was variable. Germline V CDR1 and CDR2: LNHDA, SQIVND (reference sequence). The trim removed 5 bases at V and 0 bases at J, leaving 4 bases unmatched. The CDR3 sequence is 16 residues long. Some clones are missing from TCRdb's copy, which holds only in-frame ones; the method was immunoSEQ multiplex PCR. The data contain fewer than 100,000 clones, 75% to 90% of them singletons.

The source is a human donor with classical Hodgkin lymphoma. The chain recombines TRBV19 with TRBJ2-1; TRBD2 matches at 10 bases. This specimen consisted of peripheral blood mononuclear cells (PBMCs), obtained at baseline. The CDR3 region is CASSQVAGGSYNEQFF. The CDR3 DNA sequence: TGTGCCAGTAGTCAGGTAGCGGGAGGCTCCTACAATGAGCAGTTCTTC.